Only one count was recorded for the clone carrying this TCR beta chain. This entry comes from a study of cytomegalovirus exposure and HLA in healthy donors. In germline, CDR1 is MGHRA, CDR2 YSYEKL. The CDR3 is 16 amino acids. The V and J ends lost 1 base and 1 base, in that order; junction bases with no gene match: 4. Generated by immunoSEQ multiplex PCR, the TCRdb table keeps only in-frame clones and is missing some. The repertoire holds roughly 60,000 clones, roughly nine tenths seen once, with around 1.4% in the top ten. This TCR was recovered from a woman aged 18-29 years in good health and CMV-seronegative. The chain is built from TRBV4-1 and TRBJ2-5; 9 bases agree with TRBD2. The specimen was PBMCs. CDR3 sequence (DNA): TGCGCCAGCAGCCAAGGTAGCGGGGGTATCCAAGAGACCCAGTACTTC. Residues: CASSQGSGGIQETQYF.